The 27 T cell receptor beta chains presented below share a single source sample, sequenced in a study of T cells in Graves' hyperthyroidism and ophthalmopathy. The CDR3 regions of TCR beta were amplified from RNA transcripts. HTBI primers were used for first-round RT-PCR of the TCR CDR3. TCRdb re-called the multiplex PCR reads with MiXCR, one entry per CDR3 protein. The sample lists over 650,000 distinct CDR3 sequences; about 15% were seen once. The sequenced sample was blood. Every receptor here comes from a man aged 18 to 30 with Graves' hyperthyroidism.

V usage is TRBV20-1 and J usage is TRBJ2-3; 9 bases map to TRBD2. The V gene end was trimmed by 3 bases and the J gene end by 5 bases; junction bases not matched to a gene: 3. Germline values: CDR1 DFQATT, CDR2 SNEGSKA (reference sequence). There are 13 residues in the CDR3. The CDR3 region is CSASLAGIDTQYF. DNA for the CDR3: TGCAGTGCTAGCCTAGCGGGAATAGATACGCAGTATTTT.

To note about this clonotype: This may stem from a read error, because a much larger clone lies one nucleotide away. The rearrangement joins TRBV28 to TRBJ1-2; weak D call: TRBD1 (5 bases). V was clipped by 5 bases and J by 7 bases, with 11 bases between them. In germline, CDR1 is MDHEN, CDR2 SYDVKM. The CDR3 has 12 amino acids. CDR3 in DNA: TGTGCCAGCAGTATGGGGGGGGGTGGCTACACCTTC. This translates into CASSMGGGGYTF.

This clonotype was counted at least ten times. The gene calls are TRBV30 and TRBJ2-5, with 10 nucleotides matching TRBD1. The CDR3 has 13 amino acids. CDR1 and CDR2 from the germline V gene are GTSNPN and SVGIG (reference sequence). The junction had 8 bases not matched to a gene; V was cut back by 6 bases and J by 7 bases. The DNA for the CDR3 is TGTGCCTGCCAGACAGGGGGCCTGGTGACCCAGTACTTC. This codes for CACQTGGLVTQYF.

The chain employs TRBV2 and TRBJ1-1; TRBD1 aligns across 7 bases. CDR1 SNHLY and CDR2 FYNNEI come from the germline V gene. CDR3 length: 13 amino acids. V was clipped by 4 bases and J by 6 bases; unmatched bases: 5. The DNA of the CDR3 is TGTGCCAGCAGTGGGACAGGTTGGCCTGAAGCTTTCTTT. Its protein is CASSGTGWPEAFF.

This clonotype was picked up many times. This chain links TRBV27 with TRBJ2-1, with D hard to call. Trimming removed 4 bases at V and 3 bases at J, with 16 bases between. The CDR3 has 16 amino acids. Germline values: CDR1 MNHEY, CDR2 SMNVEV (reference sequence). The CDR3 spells CASSYRENPGYNEQFF. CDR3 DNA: TGTGCCAGCAGTTACCGTGAGAACCCAGGCTACAATGAGCAGTTCTTC.

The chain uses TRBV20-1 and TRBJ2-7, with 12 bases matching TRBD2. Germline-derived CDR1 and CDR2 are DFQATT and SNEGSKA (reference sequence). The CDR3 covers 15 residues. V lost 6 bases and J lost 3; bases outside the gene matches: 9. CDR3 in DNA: TGCAGTGCCCGTTGGACTAGCGGGACTATCTACGAGCAGTACTTC. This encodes CSARWTSGTIYEQYF.

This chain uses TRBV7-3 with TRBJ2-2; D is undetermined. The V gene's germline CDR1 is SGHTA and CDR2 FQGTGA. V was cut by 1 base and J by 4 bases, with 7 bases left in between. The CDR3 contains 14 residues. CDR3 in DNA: TGTGCCAGCAGCTTAATCCTTGGCACCGGGGAGCTGTTTTTT. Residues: CASSLILGTGELFF.

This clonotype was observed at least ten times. CDR3 in DNA: TGTGCCAGCCCTCCCCGGGGGGACGTCGGACTAGCGGGAGGCCAAAGCTCCTACAATGAGCAGTTCTTC. It is translated as CASPPRGDVGLAGGQSSYNEQFF. The J gene is TRBJ2-1, the V gene TRBV28; TRBD2 matches 14 bases. The CDR3 extends over 23 amino acids. Germline V gene sequence: CDR1 MDHEN, CDR2 SYDVKM. J lost 0 bases, V lost 8 bases, and 24 bases had no gene match.

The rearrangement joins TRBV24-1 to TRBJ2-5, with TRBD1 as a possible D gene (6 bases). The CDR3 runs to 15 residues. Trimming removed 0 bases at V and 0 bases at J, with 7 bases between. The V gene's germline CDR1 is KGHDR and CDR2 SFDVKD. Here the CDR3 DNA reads TGTGCCACCAGTGATTTGTCAGGGGACCAAGAGACCCAGTACTTC. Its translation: CATSDLSGDQETQYF.

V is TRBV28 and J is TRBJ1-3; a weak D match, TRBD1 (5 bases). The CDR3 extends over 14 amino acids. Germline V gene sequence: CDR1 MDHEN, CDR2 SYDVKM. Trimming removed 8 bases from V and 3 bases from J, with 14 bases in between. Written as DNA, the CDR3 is TGTGCCAGCCTAGGGAAGGGGAATGGAAACACCATATATTTT. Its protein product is CASLGKGNGNTIYF.

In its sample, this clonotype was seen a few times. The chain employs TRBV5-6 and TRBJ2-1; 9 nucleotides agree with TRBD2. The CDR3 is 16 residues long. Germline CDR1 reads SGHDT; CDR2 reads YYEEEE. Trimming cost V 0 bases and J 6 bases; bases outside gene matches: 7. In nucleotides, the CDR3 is TGTGCCAGCAGCTTGGGGTGGGCTAGCGGGACCAATGAGCAGTTCTTC. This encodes CASSLGWASGTNEQFF.

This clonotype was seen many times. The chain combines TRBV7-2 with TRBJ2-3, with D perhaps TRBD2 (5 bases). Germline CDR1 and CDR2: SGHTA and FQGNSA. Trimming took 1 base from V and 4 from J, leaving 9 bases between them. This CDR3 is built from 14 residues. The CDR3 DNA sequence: TGTGCCAGCAGCTTAGAGGACGGGGCAGATACGCAGTATTTT. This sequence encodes CASSLEDGADTQYF.

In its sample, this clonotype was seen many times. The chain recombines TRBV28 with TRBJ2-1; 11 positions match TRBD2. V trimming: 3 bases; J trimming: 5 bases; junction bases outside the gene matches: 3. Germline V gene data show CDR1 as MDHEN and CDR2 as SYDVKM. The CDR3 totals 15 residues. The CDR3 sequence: CASSLGLAANNEQFF. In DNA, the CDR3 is TGTGCCAGCAGTTTGGGACTAGCGGCAAACAATGAGCAGTTCTTC. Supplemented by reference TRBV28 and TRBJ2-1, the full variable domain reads DVKVTQSSRYLVKRTGEKVFLECVQDMDHENMFWYRQDPGLGLRLIYFSYDVKMKEKGDIPEGYSVSREKKERFSLILESASTNQTSMYLCASSLGLAANNEQFFGPGTRLTVL.

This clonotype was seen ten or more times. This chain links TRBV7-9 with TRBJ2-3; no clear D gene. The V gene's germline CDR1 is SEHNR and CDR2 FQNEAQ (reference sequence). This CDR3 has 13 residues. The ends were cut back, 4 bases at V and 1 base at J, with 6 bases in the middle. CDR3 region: CASSSMGTDTQYF. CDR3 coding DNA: TGTGCCAGCAGCTCGATGGGCACAGATACGCAGTATTTT.

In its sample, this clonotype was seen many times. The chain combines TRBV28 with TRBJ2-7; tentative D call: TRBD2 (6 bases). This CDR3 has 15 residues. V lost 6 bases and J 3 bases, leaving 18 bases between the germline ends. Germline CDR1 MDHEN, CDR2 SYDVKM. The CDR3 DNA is TGTGCCAGCAGCTCCCCCGCGGGACGCTACTACGAGCAGTACTTC. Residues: CASSSPAGRYYEQYF.

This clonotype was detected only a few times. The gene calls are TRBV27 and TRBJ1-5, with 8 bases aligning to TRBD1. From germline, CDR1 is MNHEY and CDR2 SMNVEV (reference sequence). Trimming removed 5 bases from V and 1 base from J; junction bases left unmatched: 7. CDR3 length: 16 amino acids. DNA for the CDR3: TGTGCCAGCAGTGCCGCCGGGACAGGCAGCAATCAGCCCCAGCATTTT. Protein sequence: CASSAAGTGSNQPQHF.

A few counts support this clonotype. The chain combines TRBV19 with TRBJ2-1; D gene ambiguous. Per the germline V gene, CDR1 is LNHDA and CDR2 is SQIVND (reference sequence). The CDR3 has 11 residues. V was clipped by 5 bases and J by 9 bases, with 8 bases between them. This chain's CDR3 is CASSGGVEQFF. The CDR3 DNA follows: TGTGCCAGTAGTGGTGGAGTTGAGCAGTTCTTC.

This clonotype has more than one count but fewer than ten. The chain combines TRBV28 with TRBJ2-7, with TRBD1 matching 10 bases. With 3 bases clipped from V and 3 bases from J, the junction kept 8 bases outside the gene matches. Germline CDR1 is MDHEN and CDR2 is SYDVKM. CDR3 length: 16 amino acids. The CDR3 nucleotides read TGTGCCAGCAGTTTCTTTAGGACAGGGGGTCTCTACGAGCAGTACTTC. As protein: CASSFFRTGGLYEQYF. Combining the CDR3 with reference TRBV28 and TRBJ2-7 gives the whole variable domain DVKVTQSSRYLVKRTGEKVFLECVQDMDHENMFWYRQDPGLGLRLIYFSYDVKMKEKGDIPEGYSVSREKKERFSLILESASTNQTSMYLCASSFFRTGGLYEQYFGPGTRLTVT.

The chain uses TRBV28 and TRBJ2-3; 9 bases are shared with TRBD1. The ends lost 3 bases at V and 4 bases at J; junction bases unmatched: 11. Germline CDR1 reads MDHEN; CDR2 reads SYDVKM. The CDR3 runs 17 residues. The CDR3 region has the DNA TGTGCCAGCAGTTTCCCTCCGGGACAGGGCGATTCAGATACGCAGTATTTT. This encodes CASSFPPGQGDSDTQYF.

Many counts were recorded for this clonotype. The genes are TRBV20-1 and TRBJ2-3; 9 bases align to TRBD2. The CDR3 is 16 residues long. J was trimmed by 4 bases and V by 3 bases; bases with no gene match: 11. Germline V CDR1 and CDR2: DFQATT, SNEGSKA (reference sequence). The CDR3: CSASWYAGGSPDTQYF. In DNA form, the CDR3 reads TGCAGTGCTAGTTGGTACGCGGGAGGGAGCCCAGATACGCAGTATTTT.

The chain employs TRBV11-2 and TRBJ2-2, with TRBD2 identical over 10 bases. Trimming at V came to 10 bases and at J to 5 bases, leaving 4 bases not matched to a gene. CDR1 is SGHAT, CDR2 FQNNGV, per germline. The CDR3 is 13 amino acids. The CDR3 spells CATGTSATGELFF. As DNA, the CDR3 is TGTGCCACCGGGACTAGCGCGACCGGGGAGCTGTTTTTT.

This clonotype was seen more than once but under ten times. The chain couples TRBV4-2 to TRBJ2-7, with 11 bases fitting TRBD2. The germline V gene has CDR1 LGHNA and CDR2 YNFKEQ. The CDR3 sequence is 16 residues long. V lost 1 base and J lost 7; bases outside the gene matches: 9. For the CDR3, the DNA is TGTGCCAGCAGCCAAGGGCTACTAGCGGGAGAATGGGAGCAGTACTTC. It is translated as CASSQGLLAGEWEQYF.

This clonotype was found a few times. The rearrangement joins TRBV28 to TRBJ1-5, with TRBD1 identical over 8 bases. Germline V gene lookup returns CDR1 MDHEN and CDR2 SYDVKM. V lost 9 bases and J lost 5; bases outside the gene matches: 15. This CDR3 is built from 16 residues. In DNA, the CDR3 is TGTGCCAGTGGGGGGGAAGACAGGGGAAGATATCAGCCCCAGCATTTT. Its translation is CASGGEDRGRYQPQHF.

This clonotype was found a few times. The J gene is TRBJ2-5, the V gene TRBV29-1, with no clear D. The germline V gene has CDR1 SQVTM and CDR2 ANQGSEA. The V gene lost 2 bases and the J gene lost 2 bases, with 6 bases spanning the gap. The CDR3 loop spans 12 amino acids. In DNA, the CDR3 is TGCAGCGTTGAATTGGGGCAAGAGACCCAGTACTTC. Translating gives CSVELGQETQYF.

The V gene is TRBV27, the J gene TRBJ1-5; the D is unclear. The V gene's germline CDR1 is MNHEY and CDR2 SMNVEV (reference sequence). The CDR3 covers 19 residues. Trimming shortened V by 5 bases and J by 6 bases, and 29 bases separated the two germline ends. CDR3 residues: CASSPFPDGGRVRGQPQHF. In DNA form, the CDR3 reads TGTGCCAGCAGTCCATTCCCCGACGGCGGGAGGGTTCGGGGTCAGCCCCAGCATTTT.

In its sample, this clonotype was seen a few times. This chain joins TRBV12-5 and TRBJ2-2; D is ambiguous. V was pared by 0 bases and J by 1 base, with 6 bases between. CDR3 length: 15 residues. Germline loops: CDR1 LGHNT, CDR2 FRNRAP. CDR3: CASGLVIKNTGELFF. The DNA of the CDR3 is TGTGCTAGTGGTTTGGTAATCAAGAACACCGGGGAGCTGTTTTTT.

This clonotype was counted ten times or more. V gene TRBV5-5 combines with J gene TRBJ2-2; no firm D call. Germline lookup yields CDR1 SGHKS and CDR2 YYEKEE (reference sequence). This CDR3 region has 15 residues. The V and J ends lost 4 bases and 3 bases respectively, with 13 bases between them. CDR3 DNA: TGTGCCAGCAGCCGTGACCCGGTTGACACCGGGGAGCTGTTTTTT. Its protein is CASSRDPVDTGELFF.